This T cell receptor beta chain is drawn from a study of CD8+ T cells in alopecia areata. The treatment is: oral pan-JAK inhibitor, 5-10 mg twice daily. Sequencing templates came from extracted RNA that was reverse transcribed into cDNA. Libraries were prepared by immunoSEQ multiplex PCR; TCRdb keeps only in-frame clonotypes and omits some of them. The sample has about 180,000 clones; about 48% are singletons. The source is a human donor with alopecia areata. The sequences come from CD8+ T cells sorted from blood, collected at week 24, from a patient treated with tofacitinib.

The CDR3 protein is CGGFRDTIYF. The CDR3 coding sequence is TGCGGAGGGTTTCGGGACACCATATATTTT. The V and J genes are TRBV29-1 and TRBJ1-3, with D unresolved. The CDR3 totals 10 residues. Per germline, CDR1 SQVTM and CDR2 ANQGSEA.